The 16 T cell receptor beta chains listed next were all sequenced from one sample in a study of cytomegalovirus exposure and HLA in healthy donors. 60 Vbeta and 13 Jbeta primers were used in PCR. Assay used: immunoSEQ multiplex PCR; TCRdb lists only in-frame clones, some missing. This repertoire includes roughly 55,000 clones. The sample consisted of PBMCs. These receptor sequences come from a man in his fifties or sixties in good health and CMV-seropositive.

The chain recombines TRBV7-4 with TRBJ2-7; D is ambiguous. Germline values: CDR1 SGHVT, CDR2 SQSDAQ. CDR3 size: 9 residues. Trimming took off 6 bases at V and 9 bases at J, with 6 bases between the two ends. CDR3 amino acids: CASRSGQYF. In DNA form, the CDR3 reads TGTGCCAGCAGATCCGGGCAGTACTTC. Full variable domain (missing parts from reference TRBV7-4 and TRBJ2-7): GAGVSQSPRYKVAKRGRDVALRCDSISGHVTLYWYRQTLGQGSEVLTYSQSDAQRDKSGRPSGRFSAERPERSVSTLKIQRTEQGDSAVYLCASRSGQYFGPGTRLTVT.

The chain uses TRBV10-3 and TRBJ1-2; 9 bases match TRBD1. This CDR3 spans 11 amino acids. Germline loops: CDR1 ENHRY, CDR2 SYGVKD. The trim removed 7 bases at V and 7 bases at J, leaving 1 base unmatched. The CDR3 sequence is CAIMDRGGYTF. For the CDR3, the DNA is TGTGCCATCATGGACAGGGGTGGCTACACCTTC.

The V call is TRBV30, the J call TRBJ1-2; D is perhaps TRBD1 (6 bases). Per the germline V gene, CDR1 is GTSNPN and CDR2 is SVGIG (reference sequence). V was cut by 7 bases and J by 0 bases, with 9 bases left in between. This CDR3 is 12 amino acids long. The CDR3 nucleotides read TGTGCCTTACAGGGAACTAACTATGGCTACACCTTC. It codes for CALQGTNYGYTF.

The V gene is TRBV9, the J gene TRBJ1-2, with D perhaps matching TRBD1 (6 bases). Germline-derived CDR1 and CDR2 are SGDLS and YYNGEE. The V end was cut by 2 bases, the J end by 6 bases, with 17 bases between. The CDR3 runs 15 residues. The CDR3 loop is CASSVTDRPRDGYTF. CDR3 coding DNA: TGTGCCAGCAGCGTCACTGACAGGCCAAGGGATGGCTACACCTTC.

The rearrangement links TRBV9 to TRBJ2-2, with 7 bases aligning to TRBD2. The CDR3 spans 15 residues. Germline trimming cut 6 bases from V and 6 bases from J; bases unmatched to any gene: 11. Per the germline V gene, CDR1 is SGDLS and CDR2 is YYNGEE. The CDR3 here is CASTQREIASGELFF. The DNA of the CDR3 is TGTGCCAGCACGCAGCGGGAAATAGCGTCCGGGGAGCTGTTTTTT.

The chain employs TRBV6-5 and TRBJ1-1; perhaps TRBD1 as D (6 bases). Between the trimmed V and J ends, which lost 4 bases and 3 bases, there was a span of 15 bases. In germline, CDR1 is MNHEY, CDR2 SVGAGI. This CDR3 has 15 amino acids. CDR3 coding DNA: TGTGCCAGCAGTTCAAACAGGGTGGTCCACACTGAAGCTTTCTTT. This translates into CASSSNRVVHTEAFF.

This chain connects TRBV6-6 to TRBJ2-3; perhaps TRBD1 as D (5 bases). V lost 2 bases, J lost 1 base, and 7 bases lay in between. CDR3 size: 14 residues. The germline V gene has CDR1 MNHNY and CDR2 SVGAGI (reference sequence). CDR3 bases: TGTGCCAGCAGTTACCAAGGGGGCACAGATACGCAGTATTTT. Translating gives CASSYQGGTDTQYF.

The CDR3 nucleotides are TGTGCCAGCAGCTTGGGACAGGGGCTGACCGGGGAGCTGTTTTTT. Protein: CASSLGQGLTGELFF. This rearrangement joins TRBV5-6 to TRBJ2-2; 8 bases match TRBD1. Germline V gene lookup returns CDR1 SGHDT and CDR2 YYEEEE. V trimming: 0 bases; J trimming: 5 bases; junction bases outside the gene matches: 3. The CDR3 covers 15 residues.

This chain uses TRBV10-3 with TRBJ1-4; D is undetermined. Germline assignment: CDR1 ENHRY and CDR2 SYGVKD. The CDR3 extends over 13 amino acids. Trimming took 0 bases from V and 8 from J, leaving 7 bases between them. The CDR3 sequence is CAISESYEEKLFF. The DNA for the CDR3 is TGTGCCATCAGTGAGTCGTACGAGGAAAAACTGTTTTTT.

The chain recombines TRBV6-1 with TRBJ2-3, with TRBD2 matching over 9 bases. The junction had 5 bases not matched to a gene; V was cut back by 1 base and J by 6 bases. The CDR3 sequence is 15 residues long. Germline CDR1 MNHNS, CDR2 SASEGT. CDR3 DNA sequence: TGTGCCAGCAGTGAAGTAGGGACTAGCAGGGATACGCAGTATTTT. Its translation is CASSEVGTSRDTQYF.

This rearrangement joins TRBV5-1 to TRBJ2-7; maybe TRBD2 (6 bases). The J call is uncertain, as TRBJ2-1 better fits the DNA end. The CDR3 is 15 amino acids. CDR1 and CDR2 (germline): SGHRS, YFSETQ. Written as DNA, the CDR3 is TGCGCCAGCAGCTTGTTTAGCGGTACCGTCAATGAGCAGTTCTTC. Protein sequence: CASSLFSGTVNEQFF.

V is TRBV7-8 and J is TRBJ1-1; D unresolved. The V and J ends lost 0 bases and 1 base respectively, with 6 bases between them. Germline CDR1 SGHVS, CDR2 FQNEAQ. The CDR3 has 14 amino acids. The CDR3 loop reads CASSLAEGNTEAFF. CDR3 bases: TGTGCCAGCAGCTTAGCGGAGGGGAACACTGAAGCTTTCTTT.

This chain joins TRBV30 and TRBJ1-5; 9 nucleotides agree with TRBD1. This CDR3 region has 17 residues. The ends lost 5 bases at V and 7 bases at J; junction bases unmatched: 18. Per the germline V gene, CDR1 is GTSNPN and CDR2 is SVGIG (reference sequence). CDR3 sequence: CAWSRDRDGGARQPQHF. As DNA, the CDR3 is TGTGCCTGGTCCCGGGACAGGGACGGGGGCGCCAGGCAGCCCCAGCATTTT. The full variable domain, with the rest looked up from reference TRBV30 and TRBJ1-5, is SQTIHQWPATLVQPVGSPLSLECTVEGTSNPNLYWYRQAAGRGLQLLFYSVGIGQISSEVPQNLSASRPQDRQFILSSKKLLLSDSGFYLCAWSRDRDGGARQPQHFGDGTRLSIL.

The rearrangement links TRBV28 to TRBJ1-2; perhaps TRBD1 as D (5 bases). With 5 bases removed from V and 7 bases from J, the gap between germline ends came to 11 bases. CDR1 is MDHEN and CDR2 is SYDVKM in the germline V gene. CDR3 size: 12 residues. Written as DNA, the CDR3 is TGTGCCAGCAGTACGGACAAGGGTGGCTACACCTTC. Amino acids: CASSTDKGGYTF.

The chain uses TRBV19 and TRBJ1-6, with D perhaps matching TRBD1 (6 bases). V was cut by 5 bases and J by 10 bases, with 9 bases left in between. The germline gives CDR1 LNHDA, CDR2 SQIVND (reference sequence). This CDR3 region has 12 residues. The CDR3 region is CASSYRESPLHF. The DNA of the CDR3 is TGTGCCAGTAGTTACAGGGAGTCACCCCTCCACTTT.

This chain uses TRBV5-1 with TRBJ1-1; D possibly corresponds to TRBD1 (6 bases). With 0 bases removed from V and 4 bases from J, the gap between germline ends came to 19 bases. Germline V gene lookup returns CDR1 SGHRS and CDR2 YFSETQ. This CDR3 has 17 residues. CDR3 bases: TGCGCCAGCAGCTTGGACCCTCCGGGACAAACTGGCACTGAAGCTTTCTTT. As protein: CASSLDPPGQTGTEAFF.